This is a list of T cell receptor beta chains from one sample in a study of blood T cell repertoires in COVID-19. Method: immunoSEQ multiplex PCR; TCRdb's copy keeps in-frame clones and lacks some. The sample consists of 200,000 to 250,000 clones, approximately 80% of them appearing once. Sequencing input: PBMCs or T cells enriched from blood (not recorded which). The receptors originated from a man aged 35-49 years who had recovered from COVID-19. CDR3s include the opening cysteine and the closing phenylalanine or tryptophan. The D gene is left open where the match is weak. Clone size, where shown, is once, few, many, or a class for clones that have expanded.

j_call | clone_size | v_call | d_call | cdr3_nt | cdr3_aa
TRBJ2-2 | NA | TRBV7-2 | TRBD2 | TGTGCCAGCAGACAAGGACTAGCGGGGGAGCTGTTTTTT | CASRQGLAGELFF
TRBJ1-1 | few | TRBV9 | NA | TGTGCCAGCAGCCCCCAGACTGGTTTAAACACTGAAGCTTTCTTT | CASSPQTGLNTEAFF
TRBJ1-6 | NA | TRBV2 | NA | TGTGCCAGCAGTTCGGAGAGGGTCGCTAATTCACCCCTCCACTTT | CASSSERVANSPLHF
TRBJ1-5 | NA | TRBV29-1 | NA | TGCAGCGACCGGGAAGGAAGCAATCAGCCCCAGCATTTT | CSDREGSNQPQHF
TRBJ1-2 | few | TRBV19 | TRBD1 | TGTGCCAGTACCAGACAGGGGTACTATGGCTACACCTTC | CASTRQGYYGYTF
TRBJ2-3 | NA | TRBV5-6 | TRBD1 | TGTGCCAGCAGCTTGGGGACAGGGGCCCTAAATCCGCAGTATTTT | CASSLGTGALNPQYF
TRBJ1-3 | NA | TRBV24-1 | NA | TGTGCCACCAGTGACCAGGTTGGGAACACCATATATTTT | CATSDQVGNTIYF
TRBJ1-1 | NA | TRBV3-1/TRBV3-2 | NA | TGTGCCAGCAGCCAATCTAACAGGCTGAACACTGAAGCTTTCTTT | CASSQSNRLNTEAFF
TRBJ2-5 | once | TRBV30 | NA | TGTGCCTGGAGTGTCGGTCAGGGTGGACCCCAAGAGACCCAGTACTTC | CAWSVGQGGPQETQYF
TRBJ1-6 | NA | TRBV6-4 | NA | TGTGCCAGCAGTGACCAGGGAAGGAATTCACCCCTCCACTTT | CASSDQGRNSPLHF
TRBJ2-1 | NA | TRBV13 | TRBD2 | TGTGCCAGCAGCAGACGGACTAGCGGGGGGAATGAGCAGTTCTTC | CASSRRTSGGNEQFF
TRBJ1-6 | NA | TRBV7-8 | NA | TGTGCCAGCAGCTCAGTCGGGAGGTCCTATAATTCACCCCTCCACTTT | CASSSVGRSYNSPLHF
TRBJ1-1 | NA | TRBV7-9 | NA | TGTGCCAGCGGCTATATGAACACTGAAGCTTTCTTT | CASGYMNTEAFF
TRBJ2-2 | NA | TRBV2 | TRBD2 | TGTGCCAGCAACTTGCGGGTCCTAGCGGGAGAAGTGGACACCGGGGAGCTGTTTTTT | CASNLRVLAGEVDTGELFF
TRBJ1-1 | NA | TRBV29-1 | NA | TGCAGCGTTGACGTGGGGGGTCGGACTGAAGCTTTCTTT | CSVDVGGRTEAFF
TRBJ1-2 | NA | TRBV19 | NA | TGTGCCAGTAGTATCAGCGGCAGCACGATAGGTGGCTACACCTTC | CASSISGSTIGGYTF
TRBJ1-2 | many | TRBV11-2 | NA | TGTGCCAGCAGCTTAGATATGAGGAACTATGGCTACACCTTC | CASSLDMRNYGYTF
TRBJ1-4 | once | TRBV3-1/TRBV3-2 | NA | TGTGCCAGCAGTAGGGGGGGTGAAAAACTGTTTTTT | CASSRGGEKLFF
TRBJ1-1 | NA | TRBV9 | NA | TGTGCCAGCAGCGAGCGGCGTGGCAGCACTGAAGCTTTCTTT | CASSERRGSTEAFF
TRBJ1-1 | NA | TRBV6-5 | TRBD1 | TGTGCCAGCACCCCCCGGACAGGGGGCTATACTGAAGCTTTCTTT | CASTPRTGGYTEAFF
TRBJ2-1 | NA | TRBV5-1 | NA | TGCGCCAGCAGATGGACAGCGAGCTCCTACAATGAGCAGTTCTTC | CASRWTASSYNEQFF
TRBJ2-1 | NA | TRBV12-3/TRBV12-4 | NA | TGTGCCAGCAGTTCCCTAAATGAGCAGTTCTTC | CASSSLNEQFF
TRBJ1-2 | NA | TRBV18 | TRBD1 | TGTGCCAGCTCACCAGCAGGACAGGCTAACTATGGCTACACCTTC | CASSPAGQANYGYTF
TRBJ1-5 | NA | TRBV18 | TRBD1 | TGTGCCAGCTCACCGGGACAGGGGGAAAGTCAGCCCCAGCATTTT | CASSPGQGESQPQHF
TRBJ1-2 | NA | TRBV5-4 | TRBD1 | TGTGCCAGCAGCCCGGGACAGGAGATTGGGTACACCTTC | CASSPGQEIGYTF
TRBJ1-1 | NA | TRBV6-5 | TRBD1 | TGTGCCAGCAGAAGGGTGCAGGGGGCGCAAACTGAAGCTTTCTTT | CASRRVQGAQTEAFF
TRBJ1-5 | NA | TRBV15 | TRBD1 | TGTGCCACCAGCAGAGATGGGACAGCAAATCAGCCCCAGCATTTT | CATSRDGTANQPQHF
TRBJ2-1 | many | TRBV7-8 | NA | TGTGCCAGCGGCGACATAGTCGATGAGCAGTTCTTC | CASGDIVDEQFF
TRBJ1-1 | NA | TRBV7-2 | NA | TGTGCCAGCAGCCCAGGGCGGGGCCGTGGAGTGTGGAACACTGAAGCTTTCTTT | CASSPGRGRGVWNTEAFF
TRBJ1-5 | once | TRBV7-8 | NA | TGTGCCAGCAGCCCCCGGTTCGATAGCAATCAGCCCCAGCATTTT | CASSPRFDSNQPQHF
TRBJ2-7 | NA | TRBV5-1 | TRBD1 | TGCGCCAGCAGCTTGATCTGGGACAGGCCATACTACGAGCAGTACTTC | CASSLIWDRPYYEQYF
TRBJ2-1 | NA | TRBV10-1 | TRBD1 | TGCGCCAGCAGCGACAGGGCATATACAAATACAGAGCAGTTCTTC | CASSDRAYTNTEQFF
TRBJ2-2 | NA | TRBV2 | TRBD2 | TGTGCCAGCAGTCTTGCTAGCGGTAGGACCGGGGAGCTGTTTTTT | CASSLASGRTGELFF
TRBJ1-1 | NA | TRBV3-1/TRBV3-2 | NA | TGTGCCAGCAGCCCATCCGACAGGCCGAACACTGAAGCTTTCTTT | CASSPSDRPNTEAFF
TRBJ2-7 | NA | TRBV11-2 | TRBD1 | TGTGCCAGCAGCAACCCTGGGGACAGGGGGCTAGACGAGCAGTACTTC | CASSNPGDRGLDEQYF
TRBJ2-7 | NA | TRBV20-1 | NA | TGCAGTGCCGTCTACGCCTACGAGCAGTACTTC | CSAVYAYEQYF
TRBJ2-5 | NA | TRBV7-8 | NA | TGTGCCAGCAGCTTAGCGCCGGGACAAGAGACCCAGTACTTC | CASSLAPGQETQYF
TRBJ2-2 | NA | TRBV21-1 | NA | TGTGCCAGCAGCAAGAGGGGACTAGCGGGAGGTCAGAACACCGGGGAGCTGTTTTTT | CASSKRGLAGGQNTGELFF
TRBJ2-7 | NA | TRBV18 | TRBD2 | TGTGCCAGCTCACTTGCCCCGGGACTAGCGGGAGTGGAGCAGTACTTC | CASSLAPGLAGVEQYF
TRBJ2-2 | NA | TRBV6-1 | TRBD2 | TGTGCCAGCAGTGCCCAAGGGCGGGAGGGCCCGAACACCGGGGAGCTGTTTTTT | CASSAQGREGPNTGELFF
TRBJ2-2 | many | TRBV12-5 | TRBD2 | TGTGCTAGTGGTTTGGACCGGACTAGCGGGCCTGCCACGAACACCGGGGAGCTGTTTTTT | CASGLDRTSGPATNTGELFF
TRBJ2-2 | NA | TRBV29-1 | TRBD2 | TGCAGCGTTCGGGGTTGGGGAGGGGCTAACACCGGGGAGCTGTTTTTT | CSVRGWGGANTGELFF
TRBJ2-1 | NA | TRBV3-1/TRBV3-2 | NA | TGTGCCAGCAGCTCGACAGGCCCTGCGTTCTTC | CASSSTGPAFF
TRBJ1-1 | NA | TRBV2 | NA | TGTGCCAGCAGTGCGTCGGGCACTGAAGCTTTCTTT | CASSASGTEAFF
TRBJ1-1 | once | TRBV5-1 | TRBD1 | TGCGCCAGCAGATGGACAGGGAGGAACACTGAAGCTTTCTTT | CASRWTGRNTEAFF
TRBJ1-5 | NA | TRBV2 | TRBD1 | TGTGCCAGCAGGACAGGGGGCGAGGGCAATCAGCCCCAGCATTTT | CASRTGGEGNQPQHF
TRBJ2-5 | NA | TRBV3-1/TRBV3-2 | NA | TGTGCCAGCAGCCAAGAAGGGGTGTCCCAGTACTTC | CASSQEGVSQYF
TRBJ2-1 | NA | TRBV24-1 | TRBD2 | TGTGCCACCCAAAGAGGGACTACCTACAATGAGCAGTTCTTC | CATQRGTTYNEQFF
TRBJ2-7 | NA | TRBV27 | NA | TGTGCCAGCAGTCCAGATCCCCCCTACGAGCAGTACTTC | CASSPDPPYEQYF
TRBJ1-3 | NA | TRBV6-5 | NA | TGTGCCAGCAGAAAAACTACCGCCTCTGGAAACACCATATATTTT | CASRKTTASGNTIYF
TRBJ1-6 | NA | TRBV9 | TRBD1 | TGTGCCAGCAGCGTAGGACAGGGCGGCAGCTCCTATAATTCACCCCTCCACTTT | CASSVGQGGSSYNSPLHF
TRBJ1-2 | NA | TRBV6-2/TRBV6-3 | TRBD1 | TGTGCCAGCAGTTACTCGGACAGGGGGTTAGGCTACACCTTC | CASSYSDRGLGYTF